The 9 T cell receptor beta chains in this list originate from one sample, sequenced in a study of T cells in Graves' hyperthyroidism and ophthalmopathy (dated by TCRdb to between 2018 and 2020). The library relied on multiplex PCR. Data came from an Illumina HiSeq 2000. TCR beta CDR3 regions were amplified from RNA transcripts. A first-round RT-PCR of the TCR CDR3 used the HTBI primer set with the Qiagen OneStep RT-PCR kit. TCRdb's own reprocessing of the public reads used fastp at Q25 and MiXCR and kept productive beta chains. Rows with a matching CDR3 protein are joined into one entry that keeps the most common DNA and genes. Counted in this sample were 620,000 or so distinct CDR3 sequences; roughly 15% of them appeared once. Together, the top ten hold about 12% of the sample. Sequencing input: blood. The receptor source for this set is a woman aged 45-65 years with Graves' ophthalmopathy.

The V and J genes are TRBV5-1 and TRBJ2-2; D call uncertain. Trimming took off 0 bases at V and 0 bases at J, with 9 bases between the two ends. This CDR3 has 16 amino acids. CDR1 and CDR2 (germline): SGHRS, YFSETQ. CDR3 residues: CASSLATGTNTGELFF. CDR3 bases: TGCGCCAGCAGCTTGGCCACTGGAACGAACACCGGGGAGCTGTTTTTT. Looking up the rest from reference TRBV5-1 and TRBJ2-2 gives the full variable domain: KAGVTQTPRYLIKTRGQQVTLSCSPISGHRSVSWYQQTPGQGLQFLFEYFSETQRNKGNFPGRFSGRQFSNSRSEMNVSTLELGDSALYLCASSLATGTNTGELFFGEGSRLTVL.

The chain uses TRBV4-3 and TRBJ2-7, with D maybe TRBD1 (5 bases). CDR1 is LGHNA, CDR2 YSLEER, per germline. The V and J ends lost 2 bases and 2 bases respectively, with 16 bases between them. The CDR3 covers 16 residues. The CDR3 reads CASSQLTGTTTYEQYF. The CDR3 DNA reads TGCGCCAGCAGCCAATTAACAGGTACGACAACCTACGAGCAGTACTTC.

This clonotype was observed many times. CDR3 region: CASSSTASGSNLYTQYF. CDR3 DNA sequence: TGTGCCAGCAGCTCAACGGCTAGCGGGAGTAATTTGTATACGCAGTATTTT. This chain connects TRBV7-3 to TRBJ2-3, with 10 bases matching TRBD2. J lost 7 bases, V lost 4 bases, and 14 bases had no gene match. The CDR3 totals 17 residues. Germline CDR1 SGHTA, CDR2 FQGTGA.

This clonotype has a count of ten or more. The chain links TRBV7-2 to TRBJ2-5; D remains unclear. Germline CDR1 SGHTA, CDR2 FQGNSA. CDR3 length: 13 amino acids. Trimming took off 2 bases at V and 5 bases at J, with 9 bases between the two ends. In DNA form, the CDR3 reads TGTGCCAGCAGCTTACAGCTGTGGGAGACCCAGTACTTC. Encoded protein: CASSLQLWETQYF. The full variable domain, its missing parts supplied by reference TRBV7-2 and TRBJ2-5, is GAGVSQSPSNKVTEKGKDVELRCDPISGHTALYWYRQSLGQGLEFLIYFQGNSAPDKSGLPSDRFSAERTGGSVSTLTIQRTQQEDSAVYLCASSLQLWETQYFGPGTRLLVL.

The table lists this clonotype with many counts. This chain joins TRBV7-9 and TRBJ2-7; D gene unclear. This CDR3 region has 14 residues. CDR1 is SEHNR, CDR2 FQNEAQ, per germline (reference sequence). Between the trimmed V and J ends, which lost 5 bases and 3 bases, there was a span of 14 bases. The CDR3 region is CASSQAEERYEQYF. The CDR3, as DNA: TGTGCCAGCAGCCAGGCTGAGGAACGCTACGAGCAGTACTTC.

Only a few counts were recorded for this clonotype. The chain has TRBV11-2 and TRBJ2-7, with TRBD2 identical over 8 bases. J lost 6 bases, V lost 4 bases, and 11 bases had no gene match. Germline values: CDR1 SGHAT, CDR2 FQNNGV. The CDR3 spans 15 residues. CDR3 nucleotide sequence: TGTGCCAGCAGCTCCGCCGGGGGGGCCCCCCGCGAGCAGTACTTC. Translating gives CASSSAGGAPREQYF.

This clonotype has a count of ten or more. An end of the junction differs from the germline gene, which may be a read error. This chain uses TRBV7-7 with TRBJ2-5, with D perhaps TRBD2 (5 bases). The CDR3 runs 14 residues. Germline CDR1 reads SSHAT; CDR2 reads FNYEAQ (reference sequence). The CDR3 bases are TGTGCTAGCAGCTTAATGCTAGCCGGGGAGACCCAGTACTTC. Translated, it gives CASSLMLAGETQYF.

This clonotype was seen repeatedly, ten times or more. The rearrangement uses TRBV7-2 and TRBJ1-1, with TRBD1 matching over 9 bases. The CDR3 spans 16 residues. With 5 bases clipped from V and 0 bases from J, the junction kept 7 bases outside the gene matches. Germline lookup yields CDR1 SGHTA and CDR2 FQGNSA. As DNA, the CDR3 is TGTGCCAGCAGCGTAAGGGGGACAGGGTTGAACACTGAAGCTTTCTTT. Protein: CASSVRGTGLNTEAFF.

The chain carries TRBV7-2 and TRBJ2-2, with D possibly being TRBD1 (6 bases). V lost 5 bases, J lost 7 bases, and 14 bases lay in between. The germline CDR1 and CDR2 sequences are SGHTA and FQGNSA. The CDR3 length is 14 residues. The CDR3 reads CASSPRTGRGELFF. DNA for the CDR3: TGTGCCAGCAGCCCCCGAACAGGGCGCGGGGAGCTGTTTTTT.